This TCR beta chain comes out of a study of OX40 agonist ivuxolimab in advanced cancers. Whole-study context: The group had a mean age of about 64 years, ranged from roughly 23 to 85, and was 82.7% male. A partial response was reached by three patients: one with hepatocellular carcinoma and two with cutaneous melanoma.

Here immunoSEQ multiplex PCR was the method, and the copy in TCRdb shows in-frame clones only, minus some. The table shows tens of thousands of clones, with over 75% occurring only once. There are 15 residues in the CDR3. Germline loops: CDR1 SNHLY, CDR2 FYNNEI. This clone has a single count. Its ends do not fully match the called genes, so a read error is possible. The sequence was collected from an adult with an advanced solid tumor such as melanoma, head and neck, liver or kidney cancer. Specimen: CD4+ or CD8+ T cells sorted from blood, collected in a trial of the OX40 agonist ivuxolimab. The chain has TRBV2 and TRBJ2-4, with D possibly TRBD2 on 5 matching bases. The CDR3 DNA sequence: TGTGCCAACAGTGAAGAGGGAGAGACGAAAAACATTCAGTACTTC. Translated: CANSEEGETKNIQYF.